The TCR beta chain described here comes from a study of cytomegalovirus exposure and HLA in healthy donors. Use of 60 Vbeta and 13 Jbeta primers characterized the PCR. The data were produced by immunoSEQ multiplex PCR, yet TCRdb's version contains in-frame clones alone and is incomplete. This sample has 93,000 or so clones; approximately 84% occur once, and the top ten carry around 5.2%. The V end lost 0 bases, the J end lost 4 bases, and 9 bases lay between the germline ends. This CDR3 spans 14 amino acids. Germline CDR1 is MNHEY and CDR2 is SVGAGI. The TCR sequence derives from a woman between 18 and 30 years old in good health and CMV-seropositive. The chain combines TRBV6-5 with TRBJ1-2, with D possibly TRBD1 on 5 matching bases. The material sequenced was PBMCs. CDR3 region: CASSYSDTAYGYTF. The DNA of the CDR3 is TGTGCCAGCAGTTACTCGGACACCGCCTATGGCTACACCTTC.